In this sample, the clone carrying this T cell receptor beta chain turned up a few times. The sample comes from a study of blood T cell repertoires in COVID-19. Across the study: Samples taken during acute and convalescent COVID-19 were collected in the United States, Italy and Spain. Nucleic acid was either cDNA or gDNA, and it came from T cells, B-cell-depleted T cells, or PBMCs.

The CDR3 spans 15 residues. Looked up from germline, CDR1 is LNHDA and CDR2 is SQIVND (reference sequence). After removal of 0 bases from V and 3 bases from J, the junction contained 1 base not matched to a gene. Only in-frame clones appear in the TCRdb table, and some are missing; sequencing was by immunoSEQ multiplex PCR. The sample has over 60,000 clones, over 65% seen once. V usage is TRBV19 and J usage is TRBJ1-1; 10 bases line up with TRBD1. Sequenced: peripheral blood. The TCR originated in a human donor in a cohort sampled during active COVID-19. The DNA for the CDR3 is TGTGCCAGTAGTATAGAGGGACAGGGGCACACTGAAGCTTTCTTT. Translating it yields CASSIEGQGHTEAFF. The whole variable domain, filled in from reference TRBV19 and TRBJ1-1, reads DGGITQSPKYLFRKEGQNVTLSCEQNLNHDAMYWYRQDPGQGLRLIYYSQIVNDFQKGDIAEGYSVSREKKESFPLTVTSAQKNPTAFYLCASSIEGQGHTEAFFGQGTRLTVV.